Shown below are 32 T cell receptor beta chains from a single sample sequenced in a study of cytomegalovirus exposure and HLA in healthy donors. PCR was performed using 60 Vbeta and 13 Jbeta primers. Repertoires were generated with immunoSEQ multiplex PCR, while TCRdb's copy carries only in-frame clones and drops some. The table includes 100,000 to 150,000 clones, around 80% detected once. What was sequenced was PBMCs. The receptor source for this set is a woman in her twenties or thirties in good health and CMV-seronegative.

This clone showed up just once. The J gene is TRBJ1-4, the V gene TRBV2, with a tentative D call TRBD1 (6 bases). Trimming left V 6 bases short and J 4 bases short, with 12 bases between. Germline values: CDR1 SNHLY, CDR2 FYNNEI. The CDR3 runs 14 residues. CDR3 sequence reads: CASRTGRGNEKLFF. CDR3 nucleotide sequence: TGTGCCAGCAGAACAGGGCGAGGTAATGAAAAACTGTTTTTT.

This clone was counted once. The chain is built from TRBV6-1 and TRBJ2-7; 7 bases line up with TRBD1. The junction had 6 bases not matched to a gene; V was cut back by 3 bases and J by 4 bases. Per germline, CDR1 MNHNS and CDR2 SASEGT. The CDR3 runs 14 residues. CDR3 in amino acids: CASSDGQEIYEQYF. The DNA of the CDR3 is TGTGCCAGCAGTGATGGACAGGAAATTTACGAGCAGTACTTC.

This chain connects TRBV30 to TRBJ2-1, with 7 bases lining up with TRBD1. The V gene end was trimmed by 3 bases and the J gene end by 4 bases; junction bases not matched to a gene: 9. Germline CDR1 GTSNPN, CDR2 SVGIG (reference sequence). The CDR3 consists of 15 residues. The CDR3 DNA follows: TGTGCCTGGAGGGGAGACAGGGCATCTTACAATGAGCAGTTCTTC. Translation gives CAWRGDRASYNEQFF.

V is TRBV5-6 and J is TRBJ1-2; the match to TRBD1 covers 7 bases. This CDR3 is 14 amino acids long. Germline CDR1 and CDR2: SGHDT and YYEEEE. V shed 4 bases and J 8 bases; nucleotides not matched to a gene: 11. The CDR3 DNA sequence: TGTGCCAGCAGCCTAACGACAGGGACGGAAGGCTACACCTTC. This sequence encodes CASSLTTGTEGYTF.

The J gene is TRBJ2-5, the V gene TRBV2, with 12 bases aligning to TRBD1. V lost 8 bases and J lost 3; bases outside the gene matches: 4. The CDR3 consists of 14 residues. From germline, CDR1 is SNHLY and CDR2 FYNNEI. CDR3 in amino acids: CASLGTGGEETQYF. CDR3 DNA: TGTGCCAGCTTGGGGACAGGGGGCGAAGAGACCCAGTACTTC.

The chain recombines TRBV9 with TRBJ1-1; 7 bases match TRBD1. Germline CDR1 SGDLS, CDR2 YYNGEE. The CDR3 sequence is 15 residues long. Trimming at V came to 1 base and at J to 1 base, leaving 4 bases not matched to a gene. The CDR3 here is CASSVTGDPNTEAFF. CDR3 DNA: TGTGCCAGCAGCGTAACAGGGGATCCGAACACTGAAGCTTTCTTT.

CDR3 residues: CASSLGRVTDTQYF. The CDR3 DNA is TGTGCCAGCAGCTTAGGTCGGGTCACGGATACGCAGTATTTT. The chain is built from TRBV13 and TRBJ2-3; D unresolved. Trimming shortened V by 0 bases and J by 6 bases, and 10 bases separated the two germline ends. The CDR3 loop spans 14 amino acids. The germline V gene has CDR1 PRHDT and CDR2 FYEKMQ (reference sequence).

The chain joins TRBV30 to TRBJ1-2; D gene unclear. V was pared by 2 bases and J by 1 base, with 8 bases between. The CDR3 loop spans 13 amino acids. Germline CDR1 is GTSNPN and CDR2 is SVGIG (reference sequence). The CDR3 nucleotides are TGTGCCTGGAGTCCCCGACTTAACTATGGCTACACCTTC. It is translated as CAWSPRLNYGYTF. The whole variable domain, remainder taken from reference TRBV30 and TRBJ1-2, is SQTIHQWPATLVQPVGSPLSLECTVEGTSNPNLYWYRQAAGRGLQLLFYSVGIGQISSEVPQNLSASRPQDRQFILSSKKLLLSDSGFYLCAWSPRLNYGYTFGSGTRLTVV.

In DNA, the CDR3 is TGCAGCGTTGAAGTAGCATCCAAAAACACCGGGGAGCTGTTTTTT. Translation: CSVEVASKNTGELFF. This rearrangement joins TRBV29-1 to TRBJ2-2, with D unresolved. The V gene lost 1 base and the J gene lost 2 bases, with 11 bases spanning the gap. This CDR3 region has 15 residues. The germline V gene has CDR1 SQVTM and CDR2 ANQGSEA.

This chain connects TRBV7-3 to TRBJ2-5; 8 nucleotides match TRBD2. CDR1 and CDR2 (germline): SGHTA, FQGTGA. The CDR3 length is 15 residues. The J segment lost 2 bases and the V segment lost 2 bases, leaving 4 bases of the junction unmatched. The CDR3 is CASSLGGRKQETQYF. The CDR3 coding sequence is TGTGCCAGCAGCTTAGGCGGGAGGAAGCAAGAGACCCAGTACTTC.

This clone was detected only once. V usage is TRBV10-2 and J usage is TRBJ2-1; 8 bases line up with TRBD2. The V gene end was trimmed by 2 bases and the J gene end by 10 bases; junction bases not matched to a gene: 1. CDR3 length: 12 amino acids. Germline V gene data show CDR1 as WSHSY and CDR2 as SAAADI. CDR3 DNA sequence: TGCGCCAGCAGTGAGCAGCGGGGGGAGCAGTTCTTC. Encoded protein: CASSEQRGEQFF.

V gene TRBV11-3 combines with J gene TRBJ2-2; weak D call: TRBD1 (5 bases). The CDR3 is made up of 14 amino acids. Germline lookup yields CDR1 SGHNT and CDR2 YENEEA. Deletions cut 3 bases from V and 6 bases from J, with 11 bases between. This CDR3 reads CASSFFTGSGELFF. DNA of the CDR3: TGTGCCAGCAGCTTTTTCACAGGTTCCGGGGAGCTGTTTTTT.

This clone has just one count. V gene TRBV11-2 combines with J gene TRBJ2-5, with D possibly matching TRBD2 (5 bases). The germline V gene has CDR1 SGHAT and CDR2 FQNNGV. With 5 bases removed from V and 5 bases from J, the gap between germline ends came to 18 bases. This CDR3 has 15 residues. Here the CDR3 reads CASSLTPLERETQYF. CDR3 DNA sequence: TGTGCCAGCAGCCTGACCCCCCTCGAGCGGGAGACCCAGTACTTC.

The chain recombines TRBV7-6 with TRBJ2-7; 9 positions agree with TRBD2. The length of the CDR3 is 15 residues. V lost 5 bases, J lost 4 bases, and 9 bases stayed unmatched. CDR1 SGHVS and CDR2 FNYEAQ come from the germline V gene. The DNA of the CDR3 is TGTGCCAGCAGCCCGGTGGTAGCGGGAGCGTACGAGCAGTACTTC. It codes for CASSPVVAGAYEQYF.

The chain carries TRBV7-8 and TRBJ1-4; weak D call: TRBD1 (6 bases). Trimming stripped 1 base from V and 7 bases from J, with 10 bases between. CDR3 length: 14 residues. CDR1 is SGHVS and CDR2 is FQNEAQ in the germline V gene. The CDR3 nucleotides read TGTGCCAGCAGCTTAGAGGGACAAAGTGAAAAACTGTTTTTT. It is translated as CASSLEGQSEKLFF.

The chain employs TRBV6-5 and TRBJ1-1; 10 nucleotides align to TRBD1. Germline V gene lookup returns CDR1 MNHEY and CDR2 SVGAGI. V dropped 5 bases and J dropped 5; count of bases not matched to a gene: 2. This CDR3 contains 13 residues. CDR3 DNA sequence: TGTGCCAGCAGTCGACAGGGGGCAACTGAAGCTTTCTTT. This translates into CASSRQGATEAFF.

This chain's CDR3 is CASSVYRGLNTGELFF. CDR3 nucleotide sequence: TGTGCCAGCAGCGTATACAGGGGGCTAAACACCGGGGAGCTGTTTTTT. The chain combines TRBV7-2 with TRBJ2-2; 9 nucleotides match TRBD1. Trimming at V came to 5 bases and at J to 2 bases, leaving 6 bases not matched to a gene. This CDR3 comprises 16 residues. Germline V gives CDR1 SGHTA, CDR2 FQGNSA.

The CDR3 spells CASSASSYEQYF. The CDR3 coding sequence is TGTGCCAGCAGCGCGAGCTCCTACGAGCAGTACTTC. The chain has TRBV7-9 and TRBJ2-7; unclear D gene. V lost 5 bases to trimming and J lost 0 bases, with 5 bases between them. The V gene's germline CDR1 is SEHNR and CDR2 FQNEAQ (reference sequence). The CDR3 extends over 12 amino acids.

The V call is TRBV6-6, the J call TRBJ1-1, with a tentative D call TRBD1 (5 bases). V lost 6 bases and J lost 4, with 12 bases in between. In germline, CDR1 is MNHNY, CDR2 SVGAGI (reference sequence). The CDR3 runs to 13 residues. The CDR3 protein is CASSPGGGTEAFF. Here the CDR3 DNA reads TGTGCCAGCAGCCCCGGCGGGGGCACTGAAGCTTTCTTT.

The CDR3 region is CASSVAGTSGHTDTQYF. CDR3 coding DNA: TGTGCCAGCAGCGTAGCGGGTACTAGCGGCCACACAGATACGCAGTATTTT. The genes are TRBV9 and TRBJ2-3; 8 bases agree with TRBD2. The CDR3 spans 17 residues. Germline V CDR1 and CDR2: SGDLS, YYNGEE. The V segment lost 0 bases and the J segment 2 bases; nucleotides outside the gene matches: 8.

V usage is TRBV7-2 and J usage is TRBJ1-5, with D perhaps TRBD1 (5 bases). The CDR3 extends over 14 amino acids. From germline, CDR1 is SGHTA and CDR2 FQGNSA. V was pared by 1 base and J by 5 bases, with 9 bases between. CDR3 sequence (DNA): TGTGCCAGCAGCTTAGACAGGTCCTATCAGCCCCAGCATTTT. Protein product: CASSLDRSYQPQHF.

The CDR3 DNA reads TGTGCCATCAGTGCTGGGACTACCGAGCAGTACTTC. Translated: CAISAGTTEQYF. The chain uses TRBV10-3 and TRBJ2-7; 7 bases align to TRBD2. Germline lookup yields CDR1 ENHRY and CDR2 SYGVKD. The CDR3 covers 12 residues. V dropped 4 bases and J dropped 6; count of bases not matched to a gene: 3.

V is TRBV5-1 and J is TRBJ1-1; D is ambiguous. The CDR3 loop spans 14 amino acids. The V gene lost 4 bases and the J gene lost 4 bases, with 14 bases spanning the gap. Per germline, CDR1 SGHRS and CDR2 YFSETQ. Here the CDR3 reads CASSPHGRATEAFF. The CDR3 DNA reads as TGCGCCAGCAGCCCCCACGGGAGGGCCACTGAAGCTTTCTTT.

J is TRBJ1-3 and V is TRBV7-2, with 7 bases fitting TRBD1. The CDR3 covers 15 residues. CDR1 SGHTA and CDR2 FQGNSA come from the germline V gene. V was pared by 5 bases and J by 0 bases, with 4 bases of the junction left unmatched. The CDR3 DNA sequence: TGTGCCAGCAGCACCACAGGGGACTCTGGAAACACCATATATTTT. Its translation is CASSTTGDSGNTIYF.

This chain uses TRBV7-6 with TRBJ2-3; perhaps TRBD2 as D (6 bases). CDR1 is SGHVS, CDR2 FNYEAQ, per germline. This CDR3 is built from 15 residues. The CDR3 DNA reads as TGTGCATCTTCCGGGGCGGGGACTAGCACAGATACGCAGTATTTT. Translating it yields CASSGAGTSTDTQYF.

DNA of the CDR3: TGTGCCTGGAGTGTAGGGACGGGAGGCAGGTATAGCACAGATACGCAGTATTTT. It specifies CAWSVGTGGRYSTDTQYF. The chain couples TRBV30 to TRBJ2-3; 7 nucleotides agree with TRBD2. The ends lost 0 bases at V and 0 bases at J; junction bases unmatched: 12. The germline gives CDR1 GTSNPN, CDR2 SVGIG (reference sequence). This CDR3 is built from 18 residues.

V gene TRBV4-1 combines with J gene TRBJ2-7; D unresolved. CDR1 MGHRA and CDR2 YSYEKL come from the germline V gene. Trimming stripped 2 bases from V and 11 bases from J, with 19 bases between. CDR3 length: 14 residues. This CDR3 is CASSQRNRPEEKYF. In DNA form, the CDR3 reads TGCGCCAGCAGCCAACGCAATAGGCCAGAGGAGAAGTACTTC.

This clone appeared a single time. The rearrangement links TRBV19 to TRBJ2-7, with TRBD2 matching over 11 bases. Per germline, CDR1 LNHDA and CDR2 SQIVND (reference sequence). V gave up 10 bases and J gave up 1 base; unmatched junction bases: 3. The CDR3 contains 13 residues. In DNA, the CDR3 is TGTGCCACTGGGACTAGCGGATCCTACGAGCAGTACTTC. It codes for CATGTSGSYEQYF.

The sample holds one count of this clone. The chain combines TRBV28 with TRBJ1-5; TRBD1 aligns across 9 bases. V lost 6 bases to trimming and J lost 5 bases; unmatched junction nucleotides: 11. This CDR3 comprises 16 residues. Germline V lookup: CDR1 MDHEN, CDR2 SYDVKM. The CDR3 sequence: CASSYSGTGFDQPQHF. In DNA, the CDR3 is TGTGCCAGCAGCTACTCCGGGACAGGGTTTGATCAGCCCCAGCATTTT. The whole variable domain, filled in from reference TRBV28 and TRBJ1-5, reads DVKVTQSSRYLVKRTGEKVFLECVQDMDHENMFWYRQDPGLGLRLIYFSYDVKMKEKGDIPEGYSVSREKKERFSLILESASTNQTSMYLCASSYSGTGFDQPQHFGDGTRLSIL.

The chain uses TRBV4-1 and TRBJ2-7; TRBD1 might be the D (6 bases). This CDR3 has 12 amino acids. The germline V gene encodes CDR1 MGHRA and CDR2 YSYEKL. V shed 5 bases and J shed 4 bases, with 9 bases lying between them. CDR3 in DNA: TGCGCCAGCAGCTCAGGGGAATACGAGCAGTACTTC. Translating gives CASSSGEYEQYF.

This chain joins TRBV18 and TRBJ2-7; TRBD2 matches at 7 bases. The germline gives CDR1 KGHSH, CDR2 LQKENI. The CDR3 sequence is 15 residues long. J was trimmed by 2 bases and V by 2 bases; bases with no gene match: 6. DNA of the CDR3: TGTGCCAGCTCACCAACGCGGGAGAGCCCCTACGAGCAGTACTTC. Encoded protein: CASSPTRESPYEQYF.

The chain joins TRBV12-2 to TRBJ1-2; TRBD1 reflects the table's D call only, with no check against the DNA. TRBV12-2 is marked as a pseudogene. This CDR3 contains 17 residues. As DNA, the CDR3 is TGTGCAAGTCGCCCGAGCCCGACAGGGAAAGGTAACTATGGCTACACCTTC. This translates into CASRPSPTGKGNYGYTF.